This TCR beta chain was recorded in a study of T cells in Graves' hyperthyroidism and ophthalmopathy (dated by TCRdb to the late 2010s). General notes on the study: Peripheral blood was sampled at the time of initial diagnosis, prior to any treatment. TCR V-J signatures able to tell the groups apart were searched for in a discovery cohort of 100 patients, of whom more than 40 had Graves' ophthalmopathy and roughly 59 had stable Graves' hyperthyroidism. Prospective prediction of ophthalmopathy was tested in an independent validation cohort consisting of 18 hyperthyroidism patients and more than 15 patients who later progressed to ophthalmopathy. The 95 to 100 discovery patients were divided at random into training and test sets in a 7:3 ratio. The study also compared thyroid tissue and blood T-cell repertoires from more than 5 Graves' hyperthyroidism patients. Once sampling was done, hyperthyroidism patients were given methimazole at a starting dose of 30 mg daily, whereas ophthalmopathy patients were given high-dose intravenous methylprednisolone. The paper describes TCR Vbeta CDR3 sequencing of 135 peripheral blood samples, made up of approximately 40 ophthalmopathy patients, roughly 80 hyperthyroidism patients and some 17 progressor patients. The research as a whole found: A model built on a 13 V-J signature distinguished ophthalmopathy from stable hyperthyroidism, reaching approximately 89% sensitivity and around 82% specificity in cross-validation and 80%/75% in testing. In validation, the model predicted progression to ophthalmopathy with approximately 70% sensitivity and 72% to 75% specificity, a median of about six months before onset. Most expanded thyroid clonotypes (frequency above 0.001) were also detected in blood, suggesting blood repertoires may reflect thyroid immune responses. No statistical method was used to set the sample size in advance, and investigators knew the group allocation.

Hyperthyroidism patients were newly diagnosed, had a disease duration of under 2 months, and were aged 18 to 65 years. The study excluded patients with uncontrolled infections, other autoimmune diseases, pregnancy or lactation. Diagnoses relied on clinical symptoms, serum thyroxine and TRAb, thyroid ultrasound and orbital computed tomography. Blood from progressor patients was collected at the time of first diagnosis with hyperthyroidism, before any ophthalmopathy symptoms had appeared. Ficoll-Paque density gradient centrifugation was used to isolate PBMCs from around 10 ml of fresh peripheral blood. Progressor patients were defined as those initially diagnosed with Graves' hyperthyroidism in whom ophthalmopathy developed during follow-up. Total RNA was extracted using Trizol reagent, and RNA quality was assessed on an Agilent 2100 Bioanalyzer. The germline ends are 9 bases apart after V is trimmed by 0 bases and J by 0 bases. CDR1 and CDR2 are drawn from the germline V gene (reference sequence): LGHDT, YNNKEL. Counted from cysteine to phenylalanine, this CDR3 has 16 amino acids. Left in the record is the CDR3 DNA by itself, 48 bases read in frame from the first base.

This clonotype has just a few counts. The antigen it recognizes is unknown. No base quality values were provided; no much bigger clone lies one nucleotide off. The TCR beta CDR3 regions were amplified from RNA transcripts. The TCR CDR3 was subjected to a first round of RT-PCR using the HTBI primer set and the Qiagen OneStep RT-PCR kit. The libraries were constructed in a second round of multiplex PCR and then size-selected and purified. Libraries were sequenced paired-end with 100 bp reads on an Illumina HiSeq2000. On the study's bioinformatics: SOAPnuke was used to process the raw data, throwing out any read that contained adapters or uncalled bases, had a mean Phred below 15, or lacked an exact constant-primer or identifier match. High-quality paired reads were merged with COPE v1.2.5, and unique nucleotide sequences were defined as clonotypes. MiTCR v1.1 was used to align clonotypes to the IMGT TRBV, TRBD and TRBJ reference segments. The analysis was restricted to V-J combinations with a frequency above 0.0001, which together covered roughly 99% of the repertoires. A TCS score was defined as the ratio of F50 (clonal expansion) to E x V (chaos), with BLOSUM62-based TCRdist applied between CDR3 peptides within each V-J. Welch's t-statistics and random forest reduced 500 to 550 V-J features to about 12, which were used in a naive Bayes classifier (R e1071). The public reads were reanalyzed by TCRdb: fastp trimming at Q25, MiXCR alignment, in-frame beta chains only. Entries that share a CDR3 protein sequence are merged under the most common genes and DNA. The V and J calls come from TCRdb's annotation, not from the publication. The sample includes hundreds of thousands of distinct CDR3 sequences, with 20% to 25% observed a single time. The ten largest make up around 30% of the sample.

This receptor was taken from a middle-aged man with Graves' hyperthyroidism that later progressed to Graves' ophthalmopathy. This chain joins TRBV3-1 to TRBJ2-4; the D gene cannot be named for sure. Sequencing was done on a sample of blood. The DNA reads TGTGCCAGCAGCCAAGATAGGCTGATAGCCAAAAACATTCAGTACTTC. The encoded protein is CASSQDRLIAKNIQYF.